These 2 T cell receptor beta chains originate from one sample sequenced in a study of shared clonotypes between healthy human individuals. Measured with immunoSEQ multiplex PCR; TCRdb has only the in-frame clones, and not every one. The sample lists some 1.4 million clones; approximately 96% were seen once. Input material: naive CD4+ T cells sorted from blood. The subset here: CD45RA+ positively selected. The receptors stem from a young man in good health.

CDR3 coding DNA: TGTGCCATCAGTGGACGCCAGCCCCCCCAAGAGACCCAGTACTTC. This codes for CAISGRQPPQETQYF. The chain is built from TRBV10-3 and TRBJ2-5; D is unresolved. Germline lookup yields CDR1 ENHRY and CDR2 SYGVKD. V shed 4 bases and J shed 1 base, with 13 bases lying between them. This CDR3 region has 15 residues.

The rearrangement joins TRBV18 to TRBJ2-1; no clear D. CDR3 length: 11 residues. Looked up from germline, CDR1 is KGHSH and CDR2 is LQKENI. V was trimmed by 6 bases and J by 10 bases, leaving 10 bases between them. The CDR3 DNA reads TGTGCCAGCTCCCGCGGACCGGAGCAGTTCTTC. Amino acids: CASSRGPEQFF.